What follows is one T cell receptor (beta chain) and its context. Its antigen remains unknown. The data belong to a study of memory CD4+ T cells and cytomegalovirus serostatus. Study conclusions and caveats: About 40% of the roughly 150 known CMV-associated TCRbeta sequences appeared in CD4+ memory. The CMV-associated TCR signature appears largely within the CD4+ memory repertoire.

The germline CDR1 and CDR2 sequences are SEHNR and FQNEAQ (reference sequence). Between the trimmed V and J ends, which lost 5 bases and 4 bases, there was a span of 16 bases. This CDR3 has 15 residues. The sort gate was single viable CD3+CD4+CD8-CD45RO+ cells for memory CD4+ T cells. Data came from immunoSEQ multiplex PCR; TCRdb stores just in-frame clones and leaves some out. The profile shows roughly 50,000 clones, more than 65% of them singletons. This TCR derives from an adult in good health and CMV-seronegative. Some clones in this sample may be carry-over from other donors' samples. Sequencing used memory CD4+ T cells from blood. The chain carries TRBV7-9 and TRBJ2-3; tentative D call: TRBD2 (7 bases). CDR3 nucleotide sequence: TGTGCCAGCAGCACCGGGGGCGGGAGCGCAGATACGCAGTATTTT. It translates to CASSTGGGSADTQYF.